This T cell receptor beta chain was sequenced in a study of cytomegalovirus exposure and HLA in healthy donors. As for this clone: What it binds is unknown.

Study conclusions and caveats: Researchers had no immune exposure information except CMV serostatus available. Later on, analysis showed that most CMV-associated TCR beta chains appeared to be HLA-restricted.

The junction had 10 bases not matched to a gene; V was cut back by 5 bases and J by 0 bases. Germline loops: CDR1 SGHAT, CDR2 FQNNGV. The CDR3 runs 17 residues. The PCR made use of 60 Vbeta and 13 Jbeta primers. Clones were sequenced by immunoSEQ multiplex PCR, and TCRdb holds only the in-frame ones, with some missing. This table has 110,000 to 150,000 clones, 75% to 85% appearing once. This clonotype was sampled from a middle-aged man in good health and CMV-seronegative. V usage is TRBV11-2 and J usage is TRBJ1-3, with TRBD1 matching 7 bases. The sample consisted of PBMCs. The CDR3 DNA sequence: TGTGCCAGCAGCCCCGGGGGACAGTGGGGCTCTGGAAACACCATATATTTT. Amino acid sequence: CASSPGGQWGSGNTIYF.